The clone carrying this T cell receptor (beta chain) has only one observation. Its antigen is not known. The data stem from a study of vaccination effects on CD4 cells after COVID-19. Study at large: Two doses of either BNT162b2 or mRNA-1273 were given to each participant.

Method: immunoSEQ multiplex PCR; TCRdb's copy keeps in-frame clones and lacks some. Counted here are tens of thousands of clones, over 70% occurring once; the ten biggest clones make up about 4%. Expansion with viral peptide pools was applied to antigen-specific CD4+ T cells by the ViraFEST assay prior to sequencing. Following culture for more than 9 days, CD4+ T cells were isolated. Nucleocapsid antibody tests were negative, and the vaccine recipients had no prior SARS-CoV-2 infection. Each culture had half its medium swapped for IL-2 medium on days 3 and 7. Germline V gene sequence: CDR1 SGHAT, CDR2 FQNNGV. J lost 3 bases, V lost 4 bases, and 0 bases had no gene match. The CDR3 contains 14 residues. Study-wide points: Early post-infection timepoints were absent, and convalescent patients were few.

The gene calls are TRBV11-2 and TRBJ2-2, with 9 bases aligning to TRBD1. The sample here was CD4+ T cells from PBMCs cultured with HCoV-OC43 spike peptides, taken before COVID-19 vaccination. Subset reported: HCoV-OC43 spike overlapping peptide pool stimulation. The clonotype originates from a human donor who received a COVID-19 vaccine. Here the CDR3 reads CASSWDRDTGELFF. CDR3 bases: TGTGCCAGCAGCTGGGACAGGGACACCGGGGAGCTGTTTTTT.